Sequencing of this TCR beta chain was carried out in a study of shared clonotypes between healthy human individuals. As concerns this clone: Its antigen is not identified.

The length of the CDR3 is 18 residues. Germline V CDR1 and CDR2: LNHDA, SQIVND (reference sequence). The V gene end was trimmed by 1 base and the J gene end by 4 bases; junction bases not matched to a gene: 10. The assay used deep level. The input for sorted-subset replicate PCRs was 200 to 250 ng DNA, around 30,000 T cell genomes. The method was immunoSEQ multiplex PCR; TCRdb's version includes in-frame clones alone and lacks a portion of them. This table has some 550,000 clones, about 96% appearing once. Study-level findings and limits: Represented diversity (both genetic and exposure-history) was limited by the small number of donors. Clonotypes shared by all four donors outscored non-shared clonotypes in generation probability.

This sequence was found in a woman aged 25-40 years in good health. V and J are TRBV19 and TRBJ2-3; 11 bases match TRBD2. Material for sequencing was naive CD4+ T cells sorted from blood. The subset was: CD45RA+ positively selected. Here the CDR3 reads CASSIGTTSGIKADTQYF. The DNA for the CDR3 is TGTGCCAGTAGTATAGGGACGACTAGCGGGATAAAGGCAGATACGCAGTATTTT.